Listed below are T cell receptor beta chains from one sample, sequenced in a study of blood T cell repertoires in COVID-19. This table comes from immunoSEQ multiplex PCR, and its TCRdb copy is limited to in-frame clones, with some not included. The table lists about 280,000 clones, 75% to 90% of them singletons, with 2.5% to 3% in the top ten. Sequences were obtained from PBMCs or T cells enriched from blood (not recorded which). The origin of the receptors is a woman between 50 and 59 years old who had recovered from COVID-19. CDR3s include the opening cysteine and the closing phenylalanine or tryptophan. D genes are given only for firm matches. A clone size is listed for some rows: how often the clone was seen (once, few, many), or a class if it is expanded.

clone_size	v_call	d_call	j_call	cdr3_aa	cdr3_nt
-	TRBV28	TRBD1	TRBJ1-2	CASRGDTGVSYTF	TGTGCCAGCAGGGGGGACACAGGGGTGAGCTACACCTTC
-	TRBV30	-	TRBJ1-2	CAWSWDAGGYGYTF	TGTGCCTGGAGTTGGGACGCGGGAGGCTATGGCTACACCTTC
-	TRBV6-5	-	TRBJ2-1	CASWGGGSKFF	-
-	TRBV27	TRBD2	TRBJ2-3	CATRLAGADTQYF	TGTGCCACCAGACTAGCGGGAGCAGATACGCAGTATTTT
-	TRBV2	-	TRBJ1-1	CASRATETNTEAFF	TGTGCCAGCAGGGCGACAGAGACTAACACTGAAGCTTTCTTT
-	TRBV10-1	-	TRBJ1-4	CASRRSFREKLFF	TGCGCCAGCCGGAGGAGCTTCCGCGAAAAACTGTTTTTT
-	TRBV19	TRBD2	TRBJ2-5	CASSMDHSAGEETQYF	TGTGCCAGTAGTATGGACCACTCCGCGGGGGAGGAGACCCAGTACTTC
few	TRBV19	TRBD2	TRBJ2-2	CASSMLLAGATGELFF	TGTGCCAGTAGTATGCTGCTAGCGGGGGCCACCGGGGAGCTGTTTTTT
-	TRBV11-2	-	TRBJ1-5	CASSRTDGENQPQHF	TGTGCCAGCAGCCGGACGGACGGGGAGAATCAGCCCCAGCATTTT
-	TRBV6-2/TRBV6-3	TRBD2	TRBJ2-1	CASSPSGGLVGDEQFF	TGTGCCAGCAGTCCCAGCGGGGGACTAGTTGGCGATGAGCAGTTCTTC
few	TRBV30	TRBD1	TRBJ1-2	CAWSEGTAVNYGYTF	TGTGCCTGGAGCGAAGGGACAGCCGTAAACTATGGCTACACCTTC
-	TRBV3-1/TRBV3-2	-	TRBJ1-4	CASSGGVAALGEKLFF	TGTGCCAGCAGCGGAGGCGTGGCGGCTCTAGGTGAAAAACTGTTTTTT
-	TRBV3-1/TRBV3-2	TRBD1	TRBJ1-4	CASSRRTGNEKLFF	TGTGCCAGCAGCCGCCGGACAGGGAATGAAAAACTGTTTTTT
once	TRBV5-4	TRBD2	TRBJ2-3	CASSLAASGRAGTQYF	TGTGCCAGCAGCTTGGCGGCTAGCGGGAGGGCGGGGACGCAGTATTTT
-	TRBV18	-	TRBJ1-6	CASSPQGGFNNSPLHF	TGTGCCAGCTCACCCCAGGGTGGTTTCAATAATTCACCCCTCCACTTT
-	TRBV7-8	-	TRBJ1-2	CASSLFDTEDNYGYTF	TGTGCCAGCAGCTTATTCGACACGGAAGATAACTATGGCTACACCTTC
-	TRBV28	TRBD1	TRBJ2-7	CASSFVPGSGQGTYYEQYF	TGTGCCAGCAGTTTTGTTCCGGGGTCCGGACAGGGGACTTACTACGAGCAGTACTTC
once	TRBV27	-	TRBJ1-2	CASSSPTPGGSNYGYTF	TGTGCCAGCAGTTCACCAACCCCCGGGGGGTCTAACTATGGCTACACCTTC